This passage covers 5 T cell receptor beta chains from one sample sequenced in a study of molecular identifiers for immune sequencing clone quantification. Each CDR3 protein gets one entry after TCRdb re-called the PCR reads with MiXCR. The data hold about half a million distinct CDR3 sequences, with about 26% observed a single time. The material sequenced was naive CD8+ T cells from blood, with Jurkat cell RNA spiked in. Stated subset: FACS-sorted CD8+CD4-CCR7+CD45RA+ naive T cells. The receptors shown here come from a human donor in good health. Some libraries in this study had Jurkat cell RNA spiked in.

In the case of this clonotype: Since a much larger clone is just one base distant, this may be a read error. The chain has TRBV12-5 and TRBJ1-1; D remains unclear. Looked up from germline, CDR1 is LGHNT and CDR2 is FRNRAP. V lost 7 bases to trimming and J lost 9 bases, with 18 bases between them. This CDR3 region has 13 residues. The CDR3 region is CASVLTERTKAFF. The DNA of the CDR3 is TGTGCTAGTGTCCTGACGGAAAGGACTAAAGCTTTCTTT.

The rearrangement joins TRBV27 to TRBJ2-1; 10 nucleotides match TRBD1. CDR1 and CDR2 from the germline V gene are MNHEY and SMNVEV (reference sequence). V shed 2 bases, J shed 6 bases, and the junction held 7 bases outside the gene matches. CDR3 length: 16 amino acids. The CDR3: CASSLLGDRGPNEQFF. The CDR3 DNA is TGTGCCAGCAGTTTACTAGGGGACAGGGGTCCCAATGAGCAGTTCTTC.

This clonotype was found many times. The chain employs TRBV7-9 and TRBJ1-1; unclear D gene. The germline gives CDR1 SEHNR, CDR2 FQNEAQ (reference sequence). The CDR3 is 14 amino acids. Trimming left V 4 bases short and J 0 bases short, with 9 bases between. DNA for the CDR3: TGTGCCAGCAGCTACAACAGATTGAACACTGAAGCTTTCTTT. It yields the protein CASSYNRLNTEAFF.

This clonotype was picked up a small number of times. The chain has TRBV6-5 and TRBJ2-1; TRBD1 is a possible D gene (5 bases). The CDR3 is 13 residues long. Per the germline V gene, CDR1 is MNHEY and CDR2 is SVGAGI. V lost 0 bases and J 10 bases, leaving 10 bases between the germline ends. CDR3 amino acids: CASSYSRPGEQFF. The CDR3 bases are TGTGCCAGCAGTTACTCGAGGCCAGGGGAGCAGTTCTTC.

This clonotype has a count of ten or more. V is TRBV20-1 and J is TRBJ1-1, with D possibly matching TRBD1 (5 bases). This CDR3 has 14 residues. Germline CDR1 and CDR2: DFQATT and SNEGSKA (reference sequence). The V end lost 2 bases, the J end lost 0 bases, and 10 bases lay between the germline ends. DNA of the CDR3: TGCAGTGCTAGAACAGGCCCGATGAACACTGAAGCTTTCTTT. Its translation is CSARTGPMNTEAFF.